This T cell receptor beta chain appears in the sequencing data of a study of T cells in Graves' hyperthyroidism and ophthalmopathy. Study-level information: Peripheral blood sampling occurred at initial diagnosis, before any treatment.

The study left out patients who had uncontrolled infection, other autoimmune disease, pregnancy or lactation. Orbital computed tomography, thyroid ultrasound, serum thyroxine and TRAb, and clinical symptoms together informed the diagnoses. Study-wide results and limits: Prediction of ophthalmopathy progression came a median approximately 6.5 months pre-onset.

Germline V lookup: CDR1 DFQATT, CDR2 SNEGSKA (reference sequence). The CDR3 is made up of 14 amino acids. V was shortened by 5 bases and J by 0 bases, with 8 bases between the two germline ends. This clonotype has just a few counts. No antigen is known for it. The investigators amplified TCR beta CDR3 regions from RNA transcripts. Carried out on the TCR CDR3, a first-round RT-PCR used the HTBI primer set. TCRdb re-analysed the multiplex PCR reads in MiXCR, keeping a single row per CDR3 protein. The table includes around 380,000 distinct CDR3 sequences, approximately 12% detected once. The source material was blood. The chain uses TRBV20-1 and TRBJ1-6; D is ambiguous. This sequence originates from a man aged 25-45 years with Graves' hyperthyroidism that later progressed to Graves' ophthalmopathy. The CDR3 here is CSAWPDSYNSPLHF. The CDR3 coding sequence is TGCAGTGCTTGGCCAGACTCCTATAATTCACCCCTCCACTTT.